The TCR beta chain under discussion was sequenced for a study of cytomegalovirus exposure and HLA in healthy donors (dated by TCRdb to the late 2010s). For the study in its entirety: According to an earlier analysis of 587 of the donors, 150 million to 200 million T cells yielded 95 million to 140 million unique TCR beta sequences and less than 300 Gb of sequence data. About 320 gigabases of sequencing data and approximately 85 million unique TCR sequences were included in an early release covering about 700 HLA-typed donors. The genetic ancestry cluster associated with self-reported Caucasian donors included roughly four fifths of the roughly 360 genotyped donors. The study aimed to test whether cataloging public T cell receptors could reveal signatures of past pathogen exposure. Using immunosequencing, the study profiled T cell repertoires from 550 to 750 subjects and related those repertoires to cytomegalovirus serostatus. A separate validation cohort of 100 to 150 different subjects was used in addition to the approximately 700-subject first cohort. The study combined high-throughput TCR immunosequencing, statistical association of individual TCRs with disease status, and machine learning to predict cytomegalovirus infection status. To study patterns of TCR occurrence, a later analysis re-analyzed previously published TCR beta repertoires from under 750 donors and added high-resolution HLA genotyping. In the later analysis, no new phenotypic data were used to find candidate immune exposures; instead, reliance was placed on TCR beta sequences and their occurrence across donors. In an earlier analysis of 550 to 700 of the donors, high-throughput TCR beta sequencing was used to judge whether each TCR beta V gene segment behaved as functional or pseudogenic. Donor age, sex, ethnicity and CMV serostatus were collected together with the repertoire data. In a later genetic analysis, genome-wide SNP genotypes for about three fifths of the roughly 670 donors were used, and that subset was treated as a discovery cohort. Every repertoire in the discovery cohort had been generated on one and the same sequencing platform. Both class I and class II loci were covered by HLA typing, at four-digit resolution. Typing coverage differed by locus: A, B, C, DRB1 and DQB1 were typed in roughly 620-630 donors, DQA1 in 522, DPA1 in 600 to 610, and DPB1 in 400 to 490. Roughly five DR-DQ haplotypes were handled as single units for association and clustering, since linkage in the cohort was strong. On average, around 200,000 unique TCR beta nucleotide sequences were sequenced per donor among about 400 genotyped donors of the cohort, with roughly 18% of those sequences being non-productive. Study-wide conclusions, independent of this receptor: A further reported finding was that TCR beta sequences accurately predicted the HLA-A and HLA-B alleles for most subjects in the first cohort. Some IMGT-functional V segments, including TRBV6-2 and TRBV6-3, could not be told apart with the 87-base-pair reads, so those segments were excluded. Most TCR sequences were seen in very few donors, while some public TCRs were found in many individuals. The classifier was reported to diagnose cytomegalovirus status with high specificity and sensitivity in both the original and validation cohorts. In a later analysis, HLA-associated TCR beta chains showed more clonal expansion and lower generation probabilities than non-associated chains that were equally common. Specific HLA alleles were associated with roughly 16,000 TCR beta sequences at a false discovery rate of 0.05 in a later analysis. Linkage disequilibrium might explain the correlated functional status among segregating V segments, but an unknown experimental factor could not be ruled out. In an earlier analysis of some 500 of the donors, most TCR beta V segments were observed in productive rearrangements about 87% or about 30% of the time, broadly matching IMGT annotations. In a later analysis, the rate of TCR association differed among HLA loci, with DRB1 alleles having the most associated TCRs and HLA-C alleles having the fewest. The earlier analysis of fewer than 750 of the donors excluded about 16 rarely observed V segments, including chromosome 9 orphons, because counts were too low. Compared with the roughly 670-donor mean, donors in an Asian-associated ancestry cluster had fewer N-insertions in productive TCRs, according to a later genetic analysis. An association between a missense DCLRE1C variant and V-gene and J-gene trimming of TCR beta chains was found in a later genetic analysis and replicated in an independent cohort. According to a later analysis, most CMV-associated TCR beta chains appeared to be HLA-restricted, and the HLA associations seemed to be driven largely by CMV exposure. Sequencing depth was assumed to be roughly uniform across donors in the presence/absence analyses, though that assumption may not hold. According to the authors, the approach could potentially be generalized to other disease states and immunological phenotypes. Several of the top co-occurrence clusters appeared to be linked to parvovirus B19, influenza, CMV and Epstein-Barr virus, according to a later analysis. This cohort had only TCR beta chains sequenced, and the lack of alpha or paired-chain data limited which features could be detected. In the study, some 160 TCR beta chains were listed as associated with cytomegalovirus. A cluster of highly shared sequence variants was judged likely to be a technical artifact of the sequencing pipeline. HLA typing was unavailable for some donors at each locus, so association tests used only the typed subset. CMV serostatus was the only immune exposure information available for the cohort. A few of the identified cytomegalovirus-associated TCR beta chains were confirmed in vitro to be specific for cytomegalovirus antigens. Strong co-occurrence of HLA alleles, especially DR and DQ, made assigning TCR associations to individual alleles difficult.

From V the trimming removes 7 bases and from J it removes 4 bases, while the gene matches leave 8 bases of the junction unaccounted for. The CDR1 and CDR2 encoded by the germline V gene (reference sequence) are SEHNR and FQNEAQ. The CDR3 runs 14 residues from the cysteine to the phenylalanine. Only the CDR3 region is kept as DNA, spanning 42 bases read in frame from base 1. The cohort consisted of 600 to 750 healthy bone marrow donors. Cohort members were all nominally healthy when sampled, although unrecorded immune exposures were likely present. Of the 650 to 750 cohort members, approximately 280 had positive CMV serostatus and roughly 350 had negative CMV serostatus, and CMV serostatus was not recorded for the donor. Each donor provided a peripheral blood sample, and peripheral blood mononuclear cells were used for TCR beta sequencing. The Qiagen DNeasy Blood Extraction Kit was used to extract genomic DNA from the blood cell samples.

A remark on this clone: The specificity of this receptor is unknown. No base-level quality is on record; no much larger clone is a single base apart.

The receptor library was made with the immunoSEQ multiplex PCR assay. The multiplex PCR relied on a mix of 60 forward primers for TCR Vbeta segments and 13 reverse primers for TCR Jbeta segments. Amplification of the CDR3 region of rearranged TCR beta genes was performed with a multiplex PCR assay on genomic DNA. Amplified TCR beta libraries were sequenced as 87-base-pair reads on the Illumina HiSeq System. Concerning the study's data processing: A later analysis tallied around 80 million unique TCR beta chains across the approximately 670 repertoires, and some 10 million of those chains were shared by two or more donors. Raw reads were error-corrected and collapsed into unique sequences with a nearest-neighbor algorithm that merged closely related sequences to remove PCR and sequencing errors. CDR3 sequences were aligned to IMGT reference sequences to assign V, D and J gene segments. For a sequence to be retained, a match of at least six nucleotides to both a V gene segment and a J gene segment was required. A rearrangement was called productive if the CDR3 had no stop codons and remained in frame with V and J, and every other rearrangement was called non-productive. Following IMGT convention, CDR3 was defined as the stretch from the second conserved V-encoded cysteine up to the conserved J-encoded phenylalanine. Sequences without an unambiguous match to a single V gene segment were excluded from the earlier analysis of 587 of the donors. An earlier analysis of approximately 590 of the donors called V segments functional above 56.7% productive rearrangements and segregating when the between-donor standard deviation exceeded 5%. A statistical classification framework was developed to diagnose cytomegalovirus status using the catalog of TCR beta chain sequences. In a later analysis, V and J genes were assigned by comparing TCR nucleotide sequences against IMGT/GENE-DB human TR gene sequences. A later analysis assigned CDR3 sequences and most-parsimonious VDJ recombination scenarios with the TCRdist pipeline. In a later analysis, each TCR beta chain was defined by its CDR3 amino acid sequence together with its V-gene family, and reads without a unique V-gene family were excluded. To address suspected cross-contamination and a sequencing artifact, a later analysis removed around 590 highly shared, low-generation-probability nucleotide sequences. In a later analysis, a clonal expansion index for each public chain was calculated from normalized within-repertoire ranks of inferred template counts. Generation probabilities in a later analysis came from a VDJ recombination model fitted to out-of-frame rearrangements, and those results were checked against IGoR. In a later analysis, hypergeometric tests were used to score TCR-TCR, TCR-HLA and TCR-CMV co-occurrence, with a repertoire-size bias correction applied to TCR pairs. To estimate false discovery rates, a later analysis permuted the HLA or CMV assignments 20 times. A later analysis grouped co-occurring TCRs with DBSCAN, adding TCRdist sequence similarity when clustering within HLA-allele-positive subsets. For co-occurrence clustering, repertoires with fewer than 30,000 or more than 120,000 public chains were excluded, along with five repertoires with anomalous nucleotide sharing. Imported from immuneACCESS, the table was reduced by TCRdb to in-frame sequences with V and J called. These copies leave out some clones; in studies compared against another copy, an unresolved V gene accounts for under half, and the cause of the remainder is not known. V and J calls and clone size are those listed in that table; D and trimming were worked out from the DNA. This sample gives under 250,000 clones in total; more than 75% of them show up just once. About 1.2% of the sample is taken by the ten largest.

The clonotype was recovered from a human donor in good health. The receptor chain draws on TRBV7-9 and TRBJ1-2; 8 junctional bases match TRBD1. Sequenced: PBMCs. The DNA sequence is given as TGTGCCAGCACCCAACAGGGGGGAGGCTATGGCTACACCTTC. Its coded protein is CASTQQGGGYGYTF.